This TCR beta chain was profiled in a study of PD-1 blockade in classical Hodgkin lymphoma (dated by TCRdb to about 2020). At the level of the whole study: Nivolumab dosing was 3 mg/kg intravenously every 2 weeks, continuing until either disease progression or unacceptable toxicity. To define a peripheral blood immune signature of response to PD-1 blockade in classical Hodgkin lymphoma, the study combined TCR beta sequencing with CyTOF. The paper as a whole reports these results and caveats: Trial patients with a complete response had baseline diversity similar to that of newly diagnosed patients, while partial responders and progressors had significantly lower diversity. CD4+ but not CD8+ TCR diversity rose significantly by C4D1 (p=0.0027 vs p=0.16), most apparent in complete responders (p=0.02). The study was restricted to a single clinical trial cohort, and the causes of repertoire differences, possibly disease activity or prior therapy, were left undefined. Patients starting nivolumab less than 1 year after ASCT had lower diversity and were excluded from later analyses to avoid confounding by immune reconstitution. Baseline TCR diversity was reported to be lower in newly diagnosed patients than in healthy donors and to be lower still in relapsed/refractory patients.

Reading from cysteine to phenylalanine, the CDR3 counts 14 amino acids. The sequence is cut down to CDR3 DNA, 42 bases in frame from base 1. The germline V gene gives CDR1 as SGHDT and CDR2 as YYEEEE. The V end loses 4 bases and the J end loses 0 bases, and a stretch of 11 bases separates them. With regard to this clone: What antigen it recognizes has not been identified. No per-base quality is available; no much larger clone lies one base away.

The time point label of this sample denotes: cycle 4 day 1 (C4D1), after five to seven weeks of nivolumab. Relapse after autologous stem cell transplantation had occurred in all trial patients, and cohorts A, B and C were distinguished by prior brentuximab vedotin exposure. Magnetic negative selection with a Miltenyi CD8+ T cell isolation kit was used to purify CD8+ T cells from thawed PBMCs. The trial cohort was composed of about 58 patients with relapsed/refractory classical Hodgkin lymphoma, for whom complete response, partial response or progressive disease was recorded as best overall response. Trial patients were treated with single-agent nivolumab in the multi-cohort phase II CheckMate 205 trial. An independent review committee assessed best overall response by applying the 2007 International Working Group response criteria. Trial PBMCs were obtained immediately prior to nivolumab initiation (C1D1) and on therapy at cycle 2 day 1 and cycle 4 day 1. After peripheral blood was drawn into 8 mL Vacutainer Cell Preparation Tubes, PBMCs were isolated by centrifugation and then cryopreserved. Purified CD4+ and CD8+ fractions were generated only in cases for which an additional PBMC sample was available. Magnetically labelled cells were depleted on LS columns in a quadroMACS separator, and the flow-through was collected as the purified fraction.

The Qiagen DNeasy kit was used to extract genomic DNA both from unsorted PBMCs and from the negatively selected CD4+ and CD8+ fractions. TCR beta CDR3 regions were subjected to amplification by immunoSEQ multiplex PCR with primers that anneal to V and J segments. A synthetic immune receptor repertoire was used to minimize amplification bias, and remaining bias was computationally removed after sequencing. As for the original processing: Repertoire diversity was quantified as the Shannon entropy index using custom Python scripts. The unsorted, CD4+ and CD8+ repertoires were each analyzed separately, with the exception of combined analyses, where CD4+ and CD8+ sequences were merged in silico. A clone was considered expanded if an increase in frequency of at least 2-fold after treatment relative to C1D1 was found, and a pseudocount of 0.5 was applied to clones undetected at baseline. Singleton clones were defined as clones with 0 or 1 copy at C1D1, and non-singleton clones were defined as clones with 2 or more copies. Clones expanded in unsorted samples were assigned a CD4+, CD8+ or unknown annotation through matching of protein sequences in sorted samples from the same patient. Diversity changes from C1D1 to C4D1 were tested in paired samples using Wilcoxon tests. The table was pulled from immuneACCESS by TCRdb, which kept in-frame rearrangements only. Such tables lose some clones; where checked, under half of the loss comes from unresolved V genes, and the rest has no known cause. Clonal size and the V and J genes are those of that table, whereas D and trimming came from the DNA. Counted in this sample were about 19,000 clones; 88% of them appeared once. The ten largest clones add up to over 4% of the sample.

The TCR comes from a human donor with classical Hodgkin lymphoma. The rearranged chain carries TRBV5-6 and TRBJ2-7; perhaps TRBD1 is the D gene, with 6 bases matching. Sequenced here: CD8+ T cells from blood, sampled before the fourth cycle of nivolumab. The bases read TGTGCCAGCAGCCCCGGGACAAACTCCTACGAGCAGTACTTC. Its translation reads: CASSPGTNSYEQYF.